This T cell receptor (beta chain) was recorded in a study of OX40 agonist ivuxolimab in advanced cancers. V was clipped by 6 bases and J by 0 bases; unmatched bases: 5. From germline, CDR1 is MNHNY and CDR2 SVGAGI (reference sequence). The CDR3 consists of 15 residues. TCRdb's copy holds only in-frame clones and misses some; the assay was immunoSEQ multiplex PCR. The data show around 70,000 clones, with about 85% seen just once and 4% held by the top ten. The chain joins TRBV6-6 to TRBJ2-1; 7 bases align to TRBD2. The clonotype was recovered from an adult with an advanced solid tumor such as melanoma, head and neck, liver or kidney cancer. The specimen comprised CD4+ or CD8+ T cells sorted from blood, sampled in a trial of the OX40 agonist ivuxolimab. Here the CDR3 reads CASSPTSSSYNEQFF. The CDR3 DNA reads TGTGCCAGCAGCCCGACTAGCAGCTCCTACAATGAGCAGTTCTTC.